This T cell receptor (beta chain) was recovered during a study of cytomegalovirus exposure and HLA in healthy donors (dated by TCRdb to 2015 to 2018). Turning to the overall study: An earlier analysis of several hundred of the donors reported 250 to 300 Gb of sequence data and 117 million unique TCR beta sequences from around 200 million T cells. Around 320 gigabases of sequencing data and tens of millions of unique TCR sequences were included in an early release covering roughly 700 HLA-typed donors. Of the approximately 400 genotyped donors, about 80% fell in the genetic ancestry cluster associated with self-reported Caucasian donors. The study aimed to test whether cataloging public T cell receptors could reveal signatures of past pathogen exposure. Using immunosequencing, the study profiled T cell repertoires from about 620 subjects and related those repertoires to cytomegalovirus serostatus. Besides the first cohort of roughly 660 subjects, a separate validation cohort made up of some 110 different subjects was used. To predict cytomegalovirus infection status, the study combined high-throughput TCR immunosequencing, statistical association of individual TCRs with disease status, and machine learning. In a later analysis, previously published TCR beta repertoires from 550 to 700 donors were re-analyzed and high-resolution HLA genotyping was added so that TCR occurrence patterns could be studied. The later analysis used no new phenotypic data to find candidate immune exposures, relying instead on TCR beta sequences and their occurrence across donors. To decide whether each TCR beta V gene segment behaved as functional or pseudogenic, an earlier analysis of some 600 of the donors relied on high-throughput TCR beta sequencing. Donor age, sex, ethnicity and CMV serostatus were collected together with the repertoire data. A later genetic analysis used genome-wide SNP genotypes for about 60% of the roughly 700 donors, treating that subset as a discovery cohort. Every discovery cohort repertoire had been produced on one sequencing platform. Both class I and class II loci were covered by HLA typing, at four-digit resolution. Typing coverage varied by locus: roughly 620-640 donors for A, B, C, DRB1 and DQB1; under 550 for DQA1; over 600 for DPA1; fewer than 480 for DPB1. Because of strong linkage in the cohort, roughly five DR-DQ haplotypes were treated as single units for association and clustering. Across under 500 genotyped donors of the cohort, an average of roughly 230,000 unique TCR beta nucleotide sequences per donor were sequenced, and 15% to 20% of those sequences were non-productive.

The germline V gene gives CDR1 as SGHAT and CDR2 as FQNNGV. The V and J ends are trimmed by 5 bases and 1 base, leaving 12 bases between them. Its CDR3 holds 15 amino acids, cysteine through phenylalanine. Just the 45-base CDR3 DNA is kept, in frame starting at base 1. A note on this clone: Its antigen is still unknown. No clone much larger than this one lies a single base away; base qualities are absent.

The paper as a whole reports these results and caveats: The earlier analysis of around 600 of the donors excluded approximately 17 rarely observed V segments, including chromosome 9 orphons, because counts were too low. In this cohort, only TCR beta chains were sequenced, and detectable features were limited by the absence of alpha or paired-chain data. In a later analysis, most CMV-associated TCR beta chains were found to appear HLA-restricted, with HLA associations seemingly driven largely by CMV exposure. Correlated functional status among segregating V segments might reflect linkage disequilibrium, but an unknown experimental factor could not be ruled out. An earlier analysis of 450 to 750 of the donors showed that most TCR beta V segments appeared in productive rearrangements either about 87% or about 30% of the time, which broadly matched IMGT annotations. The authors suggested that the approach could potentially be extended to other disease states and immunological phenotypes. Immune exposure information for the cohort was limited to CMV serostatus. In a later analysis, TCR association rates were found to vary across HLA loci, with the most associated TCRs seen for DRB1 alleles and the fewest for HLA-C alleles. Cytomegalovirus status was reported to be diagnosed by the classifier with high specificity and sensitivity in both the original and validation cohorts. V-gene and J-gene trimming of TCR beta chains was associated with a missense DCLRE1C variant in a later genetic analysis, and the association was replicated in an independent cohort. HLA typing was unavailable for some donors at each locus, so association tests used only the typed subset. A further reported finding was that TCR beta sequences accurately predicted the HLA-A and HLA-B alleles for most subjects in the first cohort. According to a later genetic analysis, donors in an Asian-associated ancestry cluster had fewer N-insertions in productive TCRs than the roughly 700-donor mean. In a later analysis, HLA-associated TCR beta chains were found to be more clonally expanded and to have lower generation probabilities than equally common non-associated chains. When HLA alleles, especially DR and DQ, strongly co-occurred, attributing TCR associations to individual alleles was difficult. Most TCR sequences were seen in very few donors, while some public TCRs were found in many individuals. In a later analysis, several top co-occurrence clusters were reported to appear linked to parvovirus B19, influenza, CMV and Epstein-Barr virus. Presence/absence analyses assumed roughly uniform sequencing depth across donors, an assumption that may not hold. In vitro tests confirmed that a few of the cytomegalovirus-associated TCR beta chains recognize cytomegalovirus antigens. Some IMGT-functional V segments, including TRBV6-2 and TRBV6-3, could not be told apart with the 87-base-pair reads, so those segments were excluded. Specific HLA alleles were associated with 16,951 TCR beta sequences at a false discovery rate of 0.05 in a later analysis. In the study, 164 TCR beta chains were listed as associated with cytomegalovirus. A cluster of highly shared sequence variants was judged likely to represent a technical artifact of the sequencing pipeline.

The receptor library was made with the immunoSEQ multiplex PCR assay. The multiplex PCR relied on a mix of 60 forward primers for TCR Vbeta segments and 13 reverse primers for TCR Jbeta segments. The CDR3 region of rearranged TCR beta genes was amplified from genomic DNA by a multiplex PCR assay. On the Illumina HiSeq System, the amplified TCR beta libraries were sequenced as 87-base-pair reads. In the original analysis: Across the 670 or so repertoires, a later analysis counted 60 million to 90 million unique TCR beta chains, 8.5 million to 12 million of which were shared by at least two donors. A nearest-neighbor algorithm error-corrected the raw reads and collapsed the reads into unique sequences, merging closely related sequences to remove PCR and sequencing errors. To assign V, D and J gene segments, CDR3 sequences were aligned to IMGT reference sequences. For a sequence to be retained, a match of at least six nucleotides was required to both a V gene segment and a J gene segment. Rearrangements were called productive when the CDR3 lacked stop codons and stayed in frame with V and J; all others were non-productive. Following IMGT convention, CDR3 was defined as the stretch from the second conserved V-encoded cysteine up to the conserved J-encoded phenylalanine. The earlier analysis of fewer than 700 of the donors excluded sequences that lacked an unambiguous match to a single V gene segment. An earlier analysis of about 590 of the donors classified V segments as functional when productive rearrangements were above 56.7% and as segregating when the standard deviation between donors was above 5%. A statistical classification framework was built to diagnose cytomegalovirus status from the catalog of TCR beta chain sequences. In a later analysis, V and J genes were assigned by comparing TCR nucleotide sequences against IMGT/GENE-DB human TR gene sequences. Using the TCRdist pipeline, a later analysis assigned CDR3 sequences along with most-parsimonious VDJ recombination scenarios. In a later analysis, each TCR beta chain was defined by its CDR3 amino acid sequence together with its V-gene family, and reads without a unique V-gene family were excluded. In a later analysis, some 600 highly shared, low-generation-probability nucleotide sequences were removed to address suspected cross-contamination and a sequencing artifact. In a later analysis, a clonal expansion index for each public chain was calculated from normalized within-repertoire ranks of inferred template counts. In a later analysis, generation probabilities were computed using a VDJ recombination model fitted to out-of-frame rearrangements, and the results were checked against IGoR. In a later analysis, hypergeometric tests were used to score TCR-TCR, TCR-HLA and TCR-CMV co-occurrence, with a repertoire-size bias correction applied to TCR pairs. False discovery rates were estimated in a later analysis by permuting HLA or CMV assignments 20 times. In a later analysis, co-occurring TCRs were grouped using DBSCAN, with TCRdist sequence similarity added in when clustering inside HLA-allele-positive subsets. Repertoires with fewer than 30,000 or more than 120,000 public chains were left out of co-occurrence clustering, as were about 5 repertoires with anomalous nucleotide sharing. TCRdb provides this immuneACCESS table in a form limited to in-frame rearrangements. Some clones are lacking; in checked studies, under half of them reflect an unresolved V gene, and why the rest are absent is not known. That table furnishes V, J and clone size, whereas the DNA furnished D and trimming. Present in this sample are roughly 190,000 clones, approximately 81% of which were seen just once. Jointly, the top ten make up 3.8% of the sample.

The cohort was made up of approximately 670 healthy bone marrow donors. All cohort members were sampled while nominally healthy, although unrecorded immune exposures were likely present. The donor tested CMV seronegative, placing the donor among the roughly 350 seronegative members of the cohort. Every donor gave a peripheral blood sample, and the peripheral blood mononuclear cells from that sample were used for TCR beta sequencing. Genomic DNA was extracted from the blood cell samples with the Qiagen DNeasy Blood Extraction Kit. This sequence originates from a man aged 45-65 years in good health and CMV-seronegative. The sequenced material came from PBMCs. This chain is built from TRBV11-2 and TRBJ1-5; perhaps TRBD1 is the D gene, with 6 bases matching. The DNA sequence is TGTGCCAGCAGCGCAGGGGTTGAGAGCAATCAGCCCCAGCATTTT. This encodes CASSAGVESNQPQHF. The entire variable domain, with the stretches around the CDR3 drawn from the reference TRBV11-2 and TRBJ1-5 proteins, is EAGVAQSPRYKIIEKRQSVAFWCNPISGHATLYWYQQILGQGPKLLIQFQNNGVVDDSQLPKDRFSAERLKGVDSTLKIQPAKLEDSAVYLCASSAGVESNQPQHFGDGTRLSIL.